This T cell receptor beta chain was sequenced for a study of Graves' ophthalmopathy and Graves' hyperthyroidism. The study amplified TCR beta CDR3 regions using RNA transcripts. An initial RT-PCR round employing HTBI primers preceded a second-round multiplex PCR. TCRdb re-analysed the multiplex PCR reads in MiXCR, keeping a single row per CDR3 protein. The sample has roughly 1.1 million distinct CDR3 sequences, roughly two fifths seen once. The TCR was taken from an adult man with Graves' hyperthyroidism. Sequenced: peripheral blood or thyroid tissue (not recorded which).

The CDR3 bases are TGTGCCAGCAGGCAGACAGCGAACCAGTACTTC. Translated, it gives CASRQTANQYF. This chain joins TRBV7-9 and TRBJ2-5; a weak D match, TRBD1 (5 bases). The CDR3 totals 11 residues. Trimming shortened V by 6 bases and J by 10 bases, and 12 bases separated the two germline ends. Per germline, CDR1 SEHNR and CDR2 FQNEAQ (reference sequence).